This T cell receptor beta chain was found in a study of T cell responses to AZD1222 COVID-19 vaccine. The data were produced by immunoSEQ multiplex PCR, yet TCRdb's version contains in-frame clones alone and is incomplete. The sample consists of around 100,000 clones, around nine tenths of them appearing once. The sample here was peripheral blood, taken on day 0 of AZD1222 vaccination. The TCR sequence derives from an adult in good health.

In nucleotides, the CDR3 is TGCGCCAGCAGCGCACAGAGTTATGGCTACACCTTC. It specifies CASSAQSYGYTF. V is TRBV4-3 and J is TRBJ1-2, with D hard to call. This CDR3 region has 12 residues. The germline V gene encodes CDR1 LGHNA and CDR2 YSLEER. Trimming shortened V by 5 bases and J by 5 bases, and 9 bases separated the two germline ends.